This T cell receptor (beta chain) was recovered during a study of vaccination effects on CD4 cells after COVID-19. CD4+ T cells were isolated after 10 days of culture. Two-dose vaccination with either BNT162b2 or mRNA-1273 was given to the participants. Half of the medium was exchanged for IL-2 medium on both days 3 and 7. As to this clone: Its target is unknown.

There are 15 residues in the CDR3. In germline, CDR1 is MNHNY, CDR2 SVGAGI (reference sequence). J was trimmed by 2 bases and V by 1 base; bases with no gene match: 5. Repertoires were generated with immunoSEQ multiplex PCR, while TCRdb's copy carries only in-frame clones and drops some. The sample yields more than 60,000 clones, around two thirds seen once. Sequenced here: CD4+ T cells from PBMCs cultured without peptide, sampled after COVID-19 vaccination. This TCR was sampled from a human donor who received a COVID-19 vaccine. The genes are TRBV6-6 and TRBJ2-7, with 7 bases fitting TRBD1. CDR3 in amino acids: CASSYYITGAYEQYV. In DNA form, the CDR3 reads TGTGCCAGCAGTTACTACATAACAGGGGCCTACGAGCAGTACGTC.